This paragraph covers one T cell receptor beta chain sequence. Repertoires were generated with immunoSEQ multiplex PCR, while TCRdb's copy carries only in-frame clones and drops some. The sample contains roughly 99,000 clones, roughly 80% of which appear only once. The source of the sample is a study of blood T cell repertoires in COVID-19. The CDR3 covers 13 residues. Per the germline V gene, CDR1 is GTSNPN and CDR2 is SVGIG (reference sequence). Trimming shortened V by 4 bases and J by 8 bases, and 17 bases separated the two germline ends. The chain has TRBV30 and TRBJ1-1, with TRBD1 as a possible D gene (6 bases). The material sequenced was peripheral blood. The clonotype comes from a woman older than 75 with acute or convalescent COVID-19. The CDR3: CAWKRDTRAEAFF. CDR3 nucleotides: TGTGCCTGGAAACGGGACACCCGAGCGGAAGCTTTCTTT.